This record looks at one T cell receptor beta chain sequence and its context. Antigen unknown. This entry comes from a study of graft-versus-host responses after intestinal transplantation. Study information: The transplants performed in recipients were multivisceral, liver-intestinal, or isolated intestinal. Following induction with anti-thymocyte globulin, all recipients were given tacrolimus and steroids for approximately three years. Study-level findings and limits: GvH clone levels peaked in circulation, and this peak was associated with early post-transplant HvG declines.

The assay was immunoSEQ multiplex PCR, and TCRdb's table has in-frame clones only and misses some. This table holds about 31,000 clones, roughly 80% found once. V was pared by 5 bases and J by 3 bases, with 8 bases of the junction left unmatched. Per germline, CDR1 SEHNR and CDR2 FQNEAQ (reference sequence). The CDR3 sequence is 18 residues long. The starting material was unstimulated CD8+ T cells sorted from spleen or lymph node cells, obtained before intestinal transplant. This receptor was obtained from a human donor who received an intestinal transplant. This chain connects TRBV7-9 to TRBJ2-2, with 14 positions matching TRBD2. The CDR3 loop is CASSPGTSGGRDTGELFF. The CDR3, as DNA: TGTGCCAGCAGCCCCGGGACTAGCGGGGGAAGGGACACCGGGGAGCTGTTTTTT.